A single sample is the source of the 5 T cell receptor beta chains below, sequenced in a study of early T cells in non-severe SARS-CoV-2 infection. TCRdb called the 5' RACE reads again in MiXCR, with one record for every CDR3 protein. Of 70,000 to 85,000 distinct CDR3 sequences detected, approximately 12% appear once; the ten largest clones hold about 14%. Sequencing was performed on whole blood, taken at baseline. The source of these receptors is an adult who was a healthcare worker with PCR-confirmed SARS-CoV-2 infection or an uninfected control (not recorded which). The donor label of this sample is uncertain.

The chain combines TRBV5-6 with TRBJ2-3, with 10 bases lining up with TRBD1. The CDR3 length is 15 residues. Looked up from germline, CDR1 is SGHDT and CDR2 is YYEEEE. The trim removed 3 bases at V and 1 base at J, leaving 2 bases unmatched. The CDR3 loop is CASSSTGGRTDTQYF. The CDR3 region has the DNA TGTGCCAGCAGCTCGACAGGGGGCCGCACAGATACGCAGTATTTT.

The V call is TRBV7-2, the J call TRBJ1-1; D is undetermined. Trimming took 1 base from V and 5 from J, leaving 11 bases between them. Germline V gives CDR1 SGHTA, CDR2 FQGNSA. This CDR3 has 14 amino acids. CDR3 loop: CASSLGVSRTEAFF. The CDR3 region has the DNA TGTGCCAGCAGCTTAGGTGTGTCAAGGACTGAAGCTTTCTTT.

The V and J genes are TRBV28 and TRBJ2-1; D may be TRBD2 (7 bases). V was clipped by 4 bases and J by 9 bases, with 16 bases between them. The CDR3 consists of 14 residues. Germline assignment: CDR1 MDHEN and CDR2 SYDVKM. Written as DNA, the CDR3 is TGTGCCAGCAGTTCTGGGGGGGCCCTTCCTGAGCAGTTCTTC. Its protein is CASSSGGALPEQFF.

This clonotype was found a few times. DNA for the CDR3: TGCGCCAGCAGCCAAGTACAGGGGTCCTACAATGAGCAGTTCTTC. Translated: CASSQVQGSYNEQFF. The chain carries TRBV4-3 and TRBJ2-1, with 7 bases lining up with TRBD1. CDR1 LGHNA and CDR2 YSLEER come from the germline V gene. There are 15 residues in the CDR3. After removal of 1 base from V and 1 base from J, the junction contained 1 base not matched to a gene.

This clonotype appeared a few times. The rearrangement uses TRBV9 and TRBJ2-1; D perhaps matches TRBD1 (6 bases). The CDR3 consists of 15 residues. Germline V lookup: CDR1 SGDLS, CDR2 YYNGEE. V lost 2 bases to trimming and J lost 2 bases, with 11 bases between them. The DNA of the CDR3 is TGTGCCAGCAGCGTCGAGACAGGAGCCTACAATGAGCAGTTCTTC. It yields the protein CASSVETGAYNEQFF.